The 17 T cell receptor beta chains listed next were all sequenced from one sample in a study of OX40 agonist ivuxolimab in advanced cancers. Sequencing used immunoSEQ multiplex PCR; TCRdb keeps in-frame clones, though not all of them. The repertoire consists of tens of thousands of clones, with about 79% occurring once and the leading ten covering 1.5% to 2%. The sample here was CD4+ or CD8+ T cells sorted from blood, taken in a trial of the OX40 agonist ivuxolimab. Receptor source: an adult with an advanced solid tumor such as melanoma, head and neck, liver or kidney cancer.

The chain uses TRBV6-1 and TRBJ2-7, with D possibly TRBD1 on 5 matching bases. Per germline, CDR1 MNHNS and CDR2 SASEGT. V lost 4 bases to trimming and J lost 3 bases, with 13 bases between them. This CDR3 has 14 amino acids. The CDR3 reads CASSAGLSLYEQYF. The DNA for the CDR3 is TGTGCCAGCAGTGCAGGGTTATCACTCTACGAGCAGTACTTC.

CDR3: CASSFQQYNSPLHF. CDR3 bases: TGCGCCAGCAGCTTTCAACAGTATAATTCACCCCTCCACTTT. V and J are TRBV5-1 and TRBJ1-6, with no clear D. Germline V gene lookup returns CDR1 SGHRS and CDR2 YFSETQ. This CDR3 is 14 amino acids long. V was shortened by 2 bases and J by 4 bases, with 7 bases between the two germline ends.

The genes are TRBV13 and TRBJ1-6; D is perhaps TRBD1 (5 bases). This CDR3 has 20 amino acids. Trimming removed 3 bases from V and 0 bases from J, with 21 bases in between. The germline V gene has CDR1 PRHDT and CDR2 FYEKMQ (reference sequence). The CDR3 coding sequence is TGTGCCAGCAGCTTGGGACCGCTGAACCCTTCCGCCTCCTATAATTCACCCCTCCACTTT. Translation: CASSLGPLNPSASYNSPLHF.

The chain has TRBV5-1 and TRBJ2-3, with unresolved D. This CDR3 contains 13 residues. Germline V lookup: CDR1 SGHRS, CDR2 YFSETQ. Trimming removed 4 bases from V and 1 base from J, with 7 bases in between. CDR3 sequence (DNA): TGCGCCAGCAGCCCCTCAGGCACAGATACGCAGTATTTT. It translates to CASSPSGTDTQYF.

This clone has only a few counts. The chain employs TRBV6-6 and TRBJ1-4; maybe TRBD1 (6 bases). The germline gives CDR1 MNHNY, CDR2 SVGAGI (reference sequence). V lost 5 bases, J lost 6 bases, and 10 bases lay in between. The CDR3 consists of 13 residues. Here the CDR3 DNA reads TGTGCCAGCAGTGCAACAGGGTATGAAAAACTGTTTTTT. Protein product: CASSATGYEKLFF.

The J gene is TRBJ2-2, the V gene TRBV30, with no clear D. The germline V gene has CDR1 GTSNPN and CDR2 SVGIG (reference sequence). Trimming shortened V by 3 bases and J by 6 bases, and 8 bases separated the two germline ends. The CDR3 covers 12 residues. CDR3 protein: CAWSEEAGELFF. The CDR3 region has the DNA TGTGCCTGGAGCGAAGAGGCCGGGGAGCTGTTTTTT.

The rearrangement uses TRBV6-6 and TRBJ2-7, with a tentative D call TRBD2 (7 bases). The V gene's germline CDR1 is MNHNY and CDR2 SVGAGI (reference sequence). The CDR3 runs to 14 residues. Trimming cost V 3 bases and J 7 bases, with 16 bases left between them. CDR3 in amino acids: CASSYDGRGREQYF. The DNA for the CDR3 is TGTGCCAGCAGTTATGATGGGAGGGGGAGGGAGCAGTACTTC.

The V and J genes are TRBV6-1 and TRBJ1-1; D is unclear. Between the trimmed V and J ends, which lost 3 bases and 0 bases, there was a span of 8 bases. Germline V lookup: CDR1 MNHNS, CDR2 SASEGT. CDR3 length equals 14 residues. CDR3 DNA: TGTGCCAGCAGTGATCGACCAATGAACACTGAAGCTTTCTTT. Amino acids: CASSDRPMNTEAFF.

The rearrangement links TRBV30 to TRBJ1-6; no clear D gene. The germline V gene has CDR1 GTSNPN and CDR2 SVGIG (reference sequence). V shed 0 bases and J shed 4 bases, with 16 bases lying between them. This CDR3 region has 17 residues. The CDR3 reads CAWSVFPQGKYNSPLHF. CDR3 sequence (DNA): TGTGCCTGGAGTGTATTTCCCCAAGGGAAATATAATTCACCCCTCCACTTT.

This chain links TRBV29-1 with TRBJ1-1; TRBD1 might be the D (5 bases). This CDR3 region has 13 residues. V lost 4 bases to trimming and J lost 5 bases, with 14 bases between them. In germline, CDR1 is SQVTM, CDR2 ANQGSEA. Written as DNA, the CDR3 is TGCAGCGTTGGAACGCGGGGGGGGACTGAAGCTTTCTTT. It codes for CSVGTRGGTEAFF.

In this sample, this clone turned up a few times. This chain links TRBV2 with TRBJ2-3, with 8 bases lining up with TRBD2. V lost 2 bases, J lost 2 bases, and 9 bases stayed unmatched. The germline gives CDR1 SNHLY, CDR2 FYNNEI. The CDR3 is made up of 17 amino acids. The CDR3 DNA reads as TGTGCCAGCAGTGAACGACGGCGGGGGGATTTCACAGATACGCAGTATTTT. It encodes CASSERRRGDFTDTQYF.

This clone has only one observation. For the CDR3, the DNA is TGTGCCAGCAGGAGGACAGCATCCTATGGCTACACCTTC. It translates to CASRRTASYGYTF. The chain has TRBV6-1 and TRBJ1-2, with D perhaps matching TRBD1 (6 bases). V dropped 6 bases and J dropped 4 bases, with 12 bases sitting between them. CDR1 and CDR2 (germline): MNHNS, SASEGT. The length of the CDR3 is 13 residues.

The chain combines TRBV30 with TRBJ1-2, with D possibly TRBD1 on 5 matching bases. V lost 1 base, J lost 5 bases, and 11 bases lay in between. This CDR3 region has 13 residues. Germline CDR1 GTSNPN, CDR2 SVGIG (reference sequence). The CDR3 is CAWSDDRNYGYTF. CDR3 nucleotide sequence: TGTGCCTGGAGTGACGACAGAAATTATGGCTACACCTTC.

The J gene is TRBJ1-5, the V gene TRBV14; D gene ambiguous. Germline V lookup: CDR1 SGHDN, CDR2 FVKESK. The CDR3 covers 13 residues. V was shortened by 6 bases and J by 3 bases, with 9 bases between the two germline ends. CDR3 loop: CASSGGFNQPQHF. DNA for the CDR3: TGTGCCAGCAGTGGTGGATTCAATCAGCCCCAGCATTTT.

The chain has TRBV6-5 and TRBJ1-5; 9 nucleotides agree with TRBD1. Germline V CDR1 and CDR2: MNHEY, SVGAGI. The trim removed 4 bases at V and 7 bases at J, leaving 11 bases unmatched. This CDR3 has 16 residues. CDR3 loop: CASSSAQDRGWQPQHF. CDR3 DNA sequence: TGTGCCAGCAGTTCGGCACAGGACAGGGGTTGGCAGCCCCAGCATTTT.

This chain links TRBV11-2 with TRBJ2-7, with D perhaps TRBD1 (7 bases). From germline, CDR1 is SGHAT and CDR2 FQNNGV. The CDR3 extends over 15 amino acids. V was trimmed by 3 bases and J by 6 bases, leaving 18 bases between them. CDR3 DNA: TGTGCCAGCAGCTTCCAAGCAGGGGGGAAAGGCGAGCAGTACTTC. Protein sequence: CASSFQAGGKGEQYF.

This sequence joins TRBV10-3 and TRBJ2-3; D is unclear. The CDR3 consists of 11 residues. V lost 6 bases, J lost 2 bases, and 3 bases lay in between. The germline CDR1 and CDR2 sequences are ENHRY and SYGVKD. The CDR3, as DNA: TGTGCCATCAGAAACACAGATACGCAGTATTTT. Its protein product is CAIRNTDTQYF.